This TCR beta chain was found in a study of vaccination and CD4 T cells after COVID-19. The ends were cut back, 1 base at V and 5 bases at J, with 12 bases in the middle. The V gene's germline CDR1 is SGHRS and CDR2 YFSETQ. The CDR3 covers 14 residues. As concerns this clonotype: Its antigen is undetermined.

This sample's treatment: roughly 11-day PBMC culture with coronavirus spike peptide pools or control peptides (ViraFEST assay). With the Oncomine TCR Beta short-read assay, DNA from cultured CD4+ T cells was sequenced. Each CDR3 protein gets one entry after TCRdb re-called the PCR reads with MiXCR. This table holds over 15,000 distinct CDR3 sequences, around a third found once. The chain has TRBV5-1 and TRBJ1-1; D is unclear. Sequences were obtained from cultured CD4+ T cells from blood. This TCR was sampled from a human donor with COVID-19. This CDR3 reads CASSLTFPQTEAFF. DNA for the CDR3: TGCGCCAGCAGCTTGACCTTCCCCCAAACTGAAGCTTTCTTT. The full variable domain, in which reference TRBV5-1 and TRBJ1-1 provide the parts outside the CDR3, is KAGVTQTPRYLIKTRGQQVTLSCSPISGHRSVSWYQQTPGQGLQFLFEYFSETQRNKGNFPGRFSGRQFSNSRSEMNVSTLELGDSALYLCASSLTFPQTEAFFGQGTRLTVV.